This record covers a single TCR beta chain. The target antigen is unknown. The data originate from a study of cytomegalovirus exposure and HLA in healthy donors. TCRdb's table, derived via immunoSEQ multiplex PCR, lists solely in-frame clones and lacks some. The sample has fewer than 250,000 clones; around 78% are singletons. Whole-study findings and limits: Listed as cytomegalovirus-associated were over 150 TCR beta chains.

V lost 4 bases and J lost 4; bases outside the gene matches: 12. CDR1 is MGHRA and CDR2 is YSYEKL in the germline V gene. The CDR3 runs to 17 residues. This clonotype was sampled from a woman in her late teens or twenties in good health and CMV-seronegative. This sequence joins TRBV4-1 and TRBJ2-7; 11 positions match TRBD2. Sequenced: PBMCs. In DNA, the CDR3 is TGCGCCAGCAGCCCCTCCGGGACTAGCGGACTCAATTACGAGCAGTACTTC. Amino acid sequence: CASSPSGTSGLNYEQYF.